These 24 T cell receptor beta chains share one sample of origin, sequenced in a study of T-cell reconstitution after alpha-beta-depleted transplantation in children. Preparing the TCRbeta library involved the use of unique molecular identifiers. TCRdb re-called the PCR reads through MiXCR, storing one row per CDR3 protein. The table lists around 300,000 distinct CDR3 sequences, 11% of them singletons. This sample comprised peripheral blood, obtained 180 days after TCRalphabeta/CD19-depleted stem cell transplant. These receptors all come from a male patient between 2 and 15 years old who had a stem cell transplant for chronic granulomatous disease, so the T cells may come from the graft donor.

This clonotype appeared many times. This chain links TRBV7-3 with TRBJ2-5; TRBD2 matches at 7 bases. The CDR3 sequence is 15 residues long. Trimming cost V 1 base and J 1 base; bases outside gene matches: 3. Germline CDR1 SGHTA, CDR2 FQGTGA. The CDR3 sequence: CASSLNGGSQETQYF. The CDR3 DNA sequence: TGTGCCAGCAGCTTAAACGGCGGGAGCCAAGAGACCCAGTACTTC.

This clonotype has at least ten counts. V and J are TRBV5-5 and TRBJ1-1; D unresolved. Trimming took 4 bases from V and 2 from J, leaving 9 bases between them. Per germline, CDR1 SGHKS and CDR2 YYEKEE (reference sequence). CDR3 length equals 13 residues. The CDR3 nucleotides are TGTGCCAGCAGCACGGACCTAAACACTGAAGCTTTCTTT. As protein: CASSTDLNTEAFF.

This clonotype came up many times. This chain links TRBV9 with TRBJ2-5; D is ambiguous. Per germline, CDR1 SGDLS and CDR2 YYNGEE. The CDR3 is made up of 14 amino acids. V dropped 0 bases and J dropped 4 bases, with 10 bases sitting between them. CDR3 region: CASSVEGRAETQYF. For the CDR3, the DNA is TGTGCCAGCAGCGTAGAAGGACGAGCAGAGACCCAGTACTTC.

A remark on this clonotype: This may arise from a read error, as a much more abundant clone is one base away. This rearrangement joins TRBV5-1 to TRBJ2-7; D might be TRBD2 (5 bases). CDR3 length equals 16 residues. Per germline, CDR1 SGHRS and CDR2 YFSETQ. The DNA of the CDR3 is TGCGCCAGCAGCTTGGCCGGAAGCGGTCCTCCCGGCGAGCAGTCCTTC. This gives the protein CASSLAGSGPPGEQSF. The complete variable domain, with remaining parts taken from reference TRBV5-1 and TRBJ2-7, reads KAGVTQTPRYLIKTRGQQVTLSCSPISGHRSVSWYQQTPGQGLQFLFEYFSETQRNKGNFPGRFSGRQFSNSRSEMNVSTLELGDSALYLCASSLAGSGPPGEQSFGPGTRLTVT.

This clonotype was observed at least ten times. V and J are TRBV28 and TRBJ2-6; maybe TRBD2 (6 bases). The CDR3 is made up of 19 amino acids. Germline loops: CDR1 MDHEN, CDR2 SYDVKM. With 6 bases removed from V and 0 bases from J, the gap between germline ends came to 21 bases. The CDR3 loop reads CASRLSVPAGLSGANVLTF. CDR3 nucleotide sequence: TGTGCCAGCAGATTAAGCGTTCCGGCGGGACTCTCTGGGGCCAACGTCCTGACTTTC.

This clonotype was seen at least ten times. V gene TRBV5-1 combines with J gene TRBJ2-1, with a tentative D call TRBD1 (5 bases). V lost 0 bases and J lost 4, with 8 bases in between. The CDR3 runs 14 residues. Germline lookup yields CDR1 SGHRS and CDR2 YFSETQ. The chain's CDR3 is CASSLGAGYNEQFF. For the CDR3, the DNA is TGCGCCAGCAGCTTGGGGGCAGGGTACAATGAGCAGTTCTTC.

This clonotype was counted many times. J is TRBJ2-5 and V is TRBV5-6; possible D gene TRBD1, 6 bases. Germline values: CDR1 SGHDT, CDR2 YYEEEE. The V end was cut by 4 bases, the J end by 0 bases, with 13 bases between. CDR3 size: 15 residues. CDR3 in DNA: TGTGCCAGCAGCCACAGGGTACTGTACCAAGAGACCCAGTACTTC. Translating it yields CASSHRVLYQETQYF.

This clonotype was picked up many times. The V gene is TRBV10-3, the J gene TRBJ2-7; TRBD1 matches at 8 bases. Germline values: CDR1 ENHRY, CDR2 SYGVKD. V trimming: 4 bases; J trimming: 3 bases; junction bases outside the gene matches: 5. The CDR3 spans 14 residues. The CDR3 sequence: CAISGGTGFYEQYF. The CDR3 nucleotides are TGTGCCATCAGTGGCGGGACAGGATTCTACGAGCAGTACTTC.

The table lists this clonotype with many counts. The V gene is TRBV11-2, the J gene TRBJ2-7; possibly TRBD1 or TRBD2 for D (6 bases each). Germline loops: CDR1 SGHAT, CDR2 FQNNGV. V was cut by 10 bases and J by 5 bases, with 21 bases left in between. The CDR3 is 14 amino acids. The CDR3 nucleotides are TGTGCCAACCCCAGAGGGGGGCATTGCGACGAGCAGTACTTC. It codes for CANPRGGHCDEQYF.

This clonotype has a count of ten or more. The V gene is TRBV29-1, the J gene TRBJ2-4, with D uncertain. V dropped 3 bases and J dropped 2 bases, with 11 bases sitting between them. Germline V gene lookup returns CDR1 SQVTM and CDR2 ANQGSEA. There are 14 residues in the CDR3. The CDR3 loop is CSVEGTFPKNIQYF. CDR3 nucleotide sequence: TGCAGCGTTGAGGGCACATTTCCCAAAAACATTCAGTACTTC.

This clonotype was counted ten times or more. CDR3: CASSLSGVGANVLTF. In nucleotides, the CDR3 is TGTGCCAGCAGCTTATCAGGGGTCGGGGCCAACGTCCTGACTTTC. This chain uses TRBV7-3 with TRBJ2-6; possible D gene TRBD1, 6 bases. The CDR3 is 15 residues long. With 2 bases removed from V and 4 bases from J, the gap between germline ends came to 9 bases. Per the germline V gene, CDR1 is SGHTA and CDR2 is FQGTGA.

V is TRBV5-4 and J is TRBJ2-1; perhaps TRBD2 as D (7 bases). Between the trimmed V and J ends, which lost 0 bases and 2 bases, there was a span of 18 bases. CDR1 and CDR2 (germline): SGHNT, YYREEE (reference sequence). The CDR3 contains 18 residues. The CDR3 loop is CASSLVGSRGRTYNEQFF. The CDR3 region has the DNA TGTGCCAGCAGCTTGGTGGGGTCGCGGGGGCGTACCTACAATGAGCAGTTCTTC.

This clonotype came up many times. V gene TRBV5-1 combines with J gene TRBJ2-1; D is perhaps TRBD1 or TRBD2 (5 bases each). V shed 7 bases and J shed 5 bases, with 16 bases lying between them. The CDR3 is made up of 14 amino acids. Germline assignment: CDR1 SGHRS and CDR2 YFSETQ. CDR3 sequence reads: CASGVRGADNEQFF. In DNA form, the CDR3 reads TGCGCCAGCGGGGTGAGGGGCGCTGACAATGAGCAGTTCTTC.

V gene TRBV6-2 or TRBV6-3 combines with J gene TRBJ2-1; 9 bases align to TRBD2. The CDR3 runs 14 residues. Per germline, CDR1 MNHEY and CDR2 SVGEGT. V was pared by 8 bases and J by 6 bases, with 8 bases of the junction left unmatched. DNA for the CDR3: TGTGCCAGCCTTGGGACTAGCAAGGGCAATGAGCAGTTCTTC. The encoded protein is CASLGTSKGNEQFF.

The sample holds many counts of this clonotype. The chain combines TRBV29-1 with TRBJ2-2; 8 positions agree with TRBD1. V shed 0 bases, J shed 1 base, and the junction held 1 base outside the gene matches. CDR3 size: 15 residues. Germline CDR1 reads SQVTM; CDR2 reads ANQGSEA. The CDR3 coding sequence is TGCAGCGTTGAAGACAGGGGGCTGAACACCGGGGAGCTGTTTTTT. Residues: CSVEDRGLNTGELFF.

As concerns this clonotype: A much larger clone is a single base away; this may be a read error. CDR3 sequence reads: CASSLGQDRGQVRSEQYF. In DNA form, the CDR3 reads TGTGCCAGCAGCTTAGGTCAGGACAGGGGGCAAGTCCGAAGTGAGCAGTACTTC. The V and J genes are TRBV11-2 and TRBJ2-7; 11 nucleotides align to TRBD1. Germline loops: CDR1 SGHAT, CDR2 FQNNGV. Germline trimming cut 1 base from V and 7 bases from J; bases unmatched to any gene: 15. The CDR3 loop spans 18 amino acids.

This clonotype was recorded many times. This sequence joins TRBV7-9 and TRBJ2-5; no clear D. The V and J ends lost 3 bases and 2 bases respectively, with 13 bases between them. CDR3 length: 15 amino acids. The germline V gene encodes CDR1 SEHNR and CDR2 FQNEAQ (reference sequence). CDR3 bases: TGTGCCAGCAGCTTTGAGGACGTTCCACAAGAGACCCAGTACTTC. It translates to CASSFEDVPQETQYF.

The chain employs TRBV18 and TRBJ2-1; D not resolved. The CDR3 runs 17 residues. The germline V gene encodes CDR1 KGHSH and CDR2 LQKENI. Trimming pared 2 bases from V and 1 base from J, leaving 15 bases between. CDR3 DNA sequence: TGTGCCAGCTCACCAGTTTATTTGGCTAGGTCCTACAATGAGCAGTTCTTC. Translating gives CASSPVYLARSYNEQFF.

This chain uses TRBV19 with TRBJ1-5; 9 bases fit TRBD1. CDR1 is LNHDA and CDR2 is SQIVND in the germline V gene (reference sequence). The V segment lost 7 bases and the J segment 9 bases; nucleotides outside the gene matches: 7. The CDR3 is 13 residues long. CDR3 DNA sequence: TGTGCCAGTAATCCGGGACAGGGACTGCCCCAGCATTTT. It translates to CASNPGQGLPQHF.

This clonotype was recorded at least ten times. For the CDR3, the DNA is TGCAGTGCTAGAGATTTAACGAGGGTACGGGGTGGAGATACGCAGTATTTT. It yields the protein CSARDLTRVRGGDTQYF. The chain links TRBV20-1 to TRBJ2-3; D might be TRBD2 (5 bases). Deletions cut 0 bases from V and 5 bases from J, with 21 bases between. The germline V gene encodes CDR1 DFQATT and CDR2 SNEGSKA (reference sequence). The CDR3 is made up of 17 amino acids.

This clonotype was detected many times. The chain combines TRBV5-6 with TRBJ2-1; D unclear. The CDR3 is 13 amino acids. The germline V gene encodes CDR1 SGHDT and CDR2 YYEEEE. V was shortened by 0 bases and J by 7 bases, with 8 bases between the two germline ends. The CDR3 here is CASSLATPNEQFF. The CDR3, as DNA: TGTGCCAGCAGCTTGGCTACACCGAATGAGCAGTTCTTC. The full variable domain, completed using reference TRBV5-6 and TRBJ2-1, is DAGVTQSPTHLIKTRGQQVTLRCSPKSGHDTVSWYQQALGQGPQFIFQYYEEEERQRGNFPDRFSGHQFPNYSSELNVNALLLGDSALYLCASSLATPNEQFFGPGTRLTVL.

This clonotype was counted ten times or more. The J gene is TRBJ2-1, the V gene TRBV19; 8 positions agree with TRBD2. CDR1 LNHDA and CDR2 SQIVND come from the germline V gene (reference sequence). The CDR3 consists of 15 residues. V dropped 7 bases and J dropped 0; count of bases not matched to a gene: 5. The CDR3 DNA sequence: TGTGCCAGTAAATCGGGACTAGGCTCCTACAATGAGCAGTTCTTC. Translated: CASKSGLGSYNEQFF.

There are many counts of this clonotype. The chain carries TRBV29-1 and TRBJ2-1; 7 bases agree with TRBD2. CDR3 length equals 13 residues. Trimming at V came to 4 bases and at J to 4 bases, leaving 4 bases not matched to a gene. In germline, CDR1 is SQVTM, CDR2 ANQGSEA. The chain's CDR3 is CSVAGGFYNEQFF. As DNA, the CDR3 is TGCAGCGTTGCCGGGGGGTTTTACAATGAGCAGTTCTTC.

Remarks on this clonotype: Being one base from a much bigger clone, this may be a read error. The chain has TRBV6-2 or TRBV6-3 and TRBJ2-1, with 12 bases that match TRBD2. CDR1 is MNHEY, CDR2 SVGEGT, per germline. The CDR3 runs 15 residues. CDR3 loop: CTSSTGLAGYNEQFF. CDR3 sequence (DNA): TGTACCAGCAGTACGGGACTAGCGGGCTACAATGAGCAGTTCTTC.